Described below is a single TCR beta chain sequence and its context. Its antigen is currently unknown. In the authors' methods: Junction-only sequences without quality scores came from ImmunoSEQ, so filtering differed. Libraries were prepared by immunoSEQ multiplex PCR; TCRdb keeps only in-frame clonotypes and omits some of them. The DNA gave D and trimming, while V, J and clone size come from that table. The sample yields roughly 2.2 million clones, roughly 90% seen once. The data derive from a study of shared clonotypes between healthy human individuals. About the research overall: A donor's plate count was three for CD4 naive and three for CD4 memory; CD8 naive had two and CD8 memory one. Whole-study results and caveats: Across four donors, naive CD4 shared 5% to 6%, naive CD8 over 3%, memory CD4 roughly 2.1%, memory CD8 around 0.36%.

Specimen: naive CD4+ T cells from PBMCs. Subset: CD45RA+ positively selected. The receptor was isolated from a man between 18 and 29 years old in good health. Some clones in this sample may be carry-over from other donors' samples.

The CDR3: CAWKPRSGTRNEQYF. The CDR3 bases are TGTGCCTGGAAGCCACGTTCCGGGACAAGGAACGAGCAGTACTTC. The V call is TRBV30, the J call TRBJ2-7; D might be TRBD1 (6 bases). Trimming took 4 bases from V and 5 from J, leaving 21 bases between them. CDR1 and CDR2 from the germline V gene are GTSNPN and SVGIG (reference sequence). The CDR3 loop spans 15 amino acids.